Listed below are T cell receptor beta chains from one sample, sequenced in a study of T cell repertoires in cytomegalovirus infection. Via MiXCR, TCRdb re-called the reads, giving one row per CDR3 protein. The sample records 700,000 to 900,000 distinct CDR3 sequences, about 29% being singletons. No antigen is known for these receptors. Sequenced material: cultured CD8+ T cells from PBMCs, taken from culture after CMV antigen stimulation. The receptors come from a human donor in good health (CMV status not recorded). Some clones in this sample may be carry-over from other donors' samples. Both conserved end residues are part of each CDR3. A D gene is named only where the DNA matches it firmly. Some rows mark clone size as missing; the rest say once, few, many or name a class of expanded clone.

J,V,size,D,DNA,CDR3
TRBJ2-1,TRBV29-1,many,.,TGCAGCGTCCGGGGGGCCGAAACCCTCTCCTACAATGAGCAGTTCTTC,CSVRGAETLSYNEQFF
TRBJ1-1,TRBV12-3/TRBV12-4,few,.,TGTGCCAGCACCCGCGACACTGAAGCTTTCTTT,CASTRDTEAFF
TRBJ2-1,TRBV5-1,many,TRBD1,TGCGCCAGCAGCCCGACAGGGTTCAATGAGCAGTTCTTC,CASSPTGFNEQFF
TRBJ1-6,TRBV7-9,.,.,TGTGCCAGCAGCCCCCTGTTGGGGGCTGGGAATTCACCCCTCCACTTT,CASSPLLGAGNSPLHF
TRBJ2-2,TRBV12-3/TRBV12-4,.,.,TGTGCCAGCAACTTAGGGGGAGTGACCGGGGAGCTGTTTTTT,CASNLGGVTGELFF
TRBJ1-2,TRBV20-1,.,.,TGCAGTGCCCTCCGGGTGGGGAGGGGGACTAACTATGGCTACACCTTC,CSALRVGRGTNYGYTF
TRBJ2-1,TRBV7-9,few,.,TGTGCCAGCAGCTTTTCGGGGGGCCAAATTTATGAGCAGTTCTTC,CASSFSGGQIYEQFF
TRBJ2-2,TRBV6-8,.,.,TGTGCCAGCAGAGGGGAAATCGGGGAGCTGTTTTTT,CASRGEIGELFF
TRBJ1-2,TRBV7-6,.,TRBD1,TGTGCCAGCAGCACCCCCGACCGGGACAGGTCTACGGCTAACTATGGCTACACCTTC,CASSTPDRDRSTANYGYTF
TRBJ1-5,TRBV12-3/TRBV12-4,few,.,TGTGCTAGCGCTTTACTTGGGGGCAGGAGATGGAGCAATCAGCCCCAGCATTTT,CASALLGGRRWSNQPQHF
TRBJ2-1,TRBV9,few,.,TGTGCCAGCAGCCCGCGAGGACACCGCTCCTACAATGAGCAGTTCTTC,CASSPRGHRSYNEQFF
TRBJ2-3,TRBV15,.,TRBD1,TGTGCCACCAGCCAGACAGGGTCGTGGGCAGATACGCAGTATTTT,CATSQTGSWADTQYF
TRBJ2-3,TRBV11-2,.,TRBD1,TGTGCCAGCAGCTTTCAGTACCAGGGGGTGGGCACAGATACGCAGTATTTT,CASSFQYQGVGTDTQYF
TRBJ2-1,TRBV10-3,few,.,TGTGCCATCAGCCTACCCCCGGCTCATGAGCAGTTCTTC,CAISLPPAHEQFF
TRBJ2-7,TRBV7-6,.,TRBD2,TGTGCCAGCAGCTTAGGGGCTCGGGGCGGGGGAACCTACGAGCAGTACTTC,CASSLGARGGGTYEQYF
TRBJ1-2,TRBV27,.,TRBD1,TGTGCCAGCAGTCCGGATGCAAGGGGGCCGAGGGGCTACACCTTC,CASSPDARGPRGYTF
TRBJ2-3,TRBV12-3/TRBV12-4,many,.,TGTGCCAGCAGTGCCCAGGGGGGGGCGCAGTATTTT,CASSAQGGAQYF
TRBJ2-3,TRBV10-3,few,.,TGTGCCATCAGGGCCTGGACAGTCGAGAGCACAGATACGCAGTATTTT,CAIRAWTVESTDTQYF
TRBJ2-7,TRBV3-1,.,.,TGTGCCAGCGGGGGGACATCATCCTACGAGCAGTACTTC,CASGGTSSYEQYF
TRBJ1-3,TRBV7-6,.,TRBD1,TGTGCCAGCAGCTCGGGACAGGGCAGAAACACCATATATTTT,CASSSGQGRNTIYF
TRBJ2-7,TRBV6-6,.,TRBD2,TGTGCCAGCAGTTACACCCTAGAACTAGCGAGGGAGCGGTACGAGCAGTACTTC,CASSYTLELARERYEQYF
TRBJ2-1,TRBV4-1,few,.,TGCGCCAGCAGCCAACCTTCCGGCGAGCAGTTCTTC,CASSQPSGEQFF
TRBJ1-1,TRBV27,few,TRBD1,TGTGCCAGCAGTTTATTGGCAGGGGGCATGACTGAAGCTTTCTTT,CASSLLAGGMTEAFF
TRBJ2-5,TRBV27,few,TRBD1,TGTGCCAGCAGCCTCGGGACAGGGGAGGGGAAAGGGTGGACCCAGTACTTC,CASSLGTGEGKGWTQYF
TRBJ1-2,TRBV12-3/TRBV12-4,.,TRBD1,TGTGCCAGCAATGAGGGGGCGGGTGGCTACACCTTC,CASNEGAGGYTF
TRBJ2-1,TRBV7-2,many,.,TGTGCCAGCAGCTTAGAGCCGACACACCGTTGGTACAATGAGCAGTTCTTC,CASSLEPTHRWYNEQFF
TRBJ1-1,TRBV5-5,few,.,TGTGCCAGCATGAGTCCTCCTAGGGCTGAAGCTTTCTTT,CASMSPPRAEAFF
TRBJ1-2,TRBV5-6,.,.,TGTGCCAGCAGCTTGGGCACCAACCCCTATGGCTACACCTTC,CASSLGTNPYGYTF
TRBJ1-5,TRBV27,.,.,TGTGCCAGCAAAGGGGACACGGGTCAGCCCCAGCATTTT,CASKGDTGQPQHF
TRBJ1-1,TRBV4-1,.,.,TGCGCCAGCAGCCACCTCTCGCCGAACACTGAAGCTTTCTTT,CASSHLSPNTEAFF
TRBJ1-1,TRBV9,few,.,TGTGCCAGCAGCGTAGAAGGGCAGTACACTGAAGCTTTCTTT,CASSVEGQYTEAFF
TRBJ1-5,TRBV27,.,.,TGTGCCAGCAGTTTCTCGGGGTCCCATCAGCCCCAGCATTTT,CASSFSGSHQPQHF
TRBJ2-1,TRBV13,few,TRBD1,TGTGCCAGCAGAGACAGGGAAGAAGGAAATCGGAATGAGCAGTTCTTC,CASRDREEGNRNEQFF
TRBJ2-4,TRBV4-2,.,.,TGTGCCAGCAGCCCATTATCTTACAGCGCCAAAAACATTCAGTACTTC,CASSPLSYSAKNIQYF
TRBJ2-5,TRBV7-9,many,TRBD1,TGTGCCAGCAGCTCCCTGACAGGGGGAGCGAGAGAGACCCAGTACTTC,CASSSLTGGARETQYF
TRBJ1-2,TRBV7-2,few,.,TGTGCCAGCAGCTTAGAGGGAGGGGACACAAGGTTTAGCTATGGCTACACCTTC,CASSLEGGDTRFSYGYTF
TRBJ2-3,TRBV11-2,.,.,TGTGCCAGCAGCCAGGCATCTAGCTTTAGCACAGATACGCAGTATTTT,CASSQASSFSTDTQYF
TRBJ1-4,TRBV7-6,many,TRBD1,TGTGCCAGCAGCCTAGGACAGGCAAATGAAAAACTGTTTTTT,CASSLGQANEKLFF
TRBJ2-1,TRBV7-6,many,.,TGTGCCAGCAGCTTATGGGTCTACAATGAGCAGTTCTTC,CASSLWVYNEQFF
TRBJ2-3,TRBV6-2/TRBV6-3,.,TRBD2,TGTGCCAGCAGTTACGCTTTAATTCCGCTAGCGGGCACAGATACGCAGTATTTT,CASSYALIPLAGTDTQYF
TRBJ2-5,TRBV7-8,many,TRBD2,TGTGCCAGCCGCGCGGCGGGGGAAGAGACCCAGTACTTC,CASRAAGEETQYF
TRBJ2-3,TRBV9,few,.,TGTGCCAGCAGCTCCCGACTAGGGTCCACAGATACGCAGTATTTT,CASSSRLGSTDTQYF
TRBJ1-1,TRBV27,few,.,TGTGCCAGCAAAGAGGGAGGGAACACTGAAGCTTTCTTT,CASKEGGNTEAFF
TRBJ1-2,TRBV12-3/TRBV12-4,.,TRBD1,TGTGCCAGCAGTTCGGGACAGGGATCCTTTGGCTACACCTTC,CASSSGQGSFGYTF
TRBJ2-1,TRBV5-1,few,.,TGCGCCAGCAGCTTGACCGCGACAGGTAGCTCCTACAATGAGCAGTTCTTC,CASSLTATGSSYNEQFF
TRBJ2-5,TRBV12-3/TRBV12-4,.,.,TGTGCCAGCGGAGGGGGCAGAAAGACCCAGTACTTC,CASGGGRKTQYF